Below are 32 T cell receptor beta chains sequenced from a single sample in a study of T cell responses to AZD1222 COVID-19 vaccine. Clones were read by immunoSEQ multiplex PCR, and TCRdb kept only the in-frame ones, dropping some. The repertoire holds approximately 170,000 clones, with over 75% as singletons. The sample in question was peripheral blood, obtained on day 0 of AZD1222 vaccination. These receptor sequences come from an adult in good health.

V is TRBV27 and J is TRBJ2-7; D gene uncertain. Germline V gene sequence: CDR1 MNHEY, CDR2 SMNVEV (reference sequence). The CDR3 has 14 residues. V shed 0 bases and J shed 7 bases, with 13 bases lying between them. In DNA, the CDR3 is TGTGCCAGCAGTTTATCGATCGAACTTACTGAGCAGTACTTC. Amino acid sequence: CASSLSIELTEQYF.

V usage is TRBV6-5 and J usage is TRBJ2-1, with 7 bases identical to TRBD2. After removal of 7 bases from V and 3 bases from J, the junction contained 9 bases not matched to a gene. CDR1 is MNHEY, CDR2 SVGAGI, per germline. The CDR3 spans 15 residues. CDR3 region: CASISVAGRYNEQFF. CDR3 nucleotides: TGTGCCAGCATTTCAGTAGCGGGTCGCTACAATGAGCAGTTCTTC.

This chain uses TRBV29-1 with TRBJ1-2; possibly TRBD1 for D (6 bases). This CDR3 is 13 amino acids long. Germline CDR1 is SQVTM and CDR2 is ANQGSEA. The V end was cut by 2 bases, the J end by 3 bases, with 10 bases between. The CDR3 loop is CSVETGTDYGYTF. The CDR3 nucleotides read TGCAGCGTTGAAACAGGGACTGACTATGGCTACACCTTC.

This chain joins TRBV27 and TRBJ2-7; the D gene is possibly TRBD2 (6 bases). Germline V gene data show CDR1 as MNHEY and CDR2 as SMNVEV (reference sequence). V lost 9 bases and J lost 2, with 11 bases in between. The CDR3 has 12 amino acids. The chain's CDR3 is CASGTGAYEQYV. CDR3 DNA: TGTGCCAGTGGGACTGGAGCCTACGAGCAGTACGTC.

The rearrangement links TRBV6-5 to TRBJ2-2; D tentatively fits TRBD1 or TRBD2 (6 bases each). The germline gives CDR1 MNHEY, CDR2 SVGAGI. The CDR3 contains 15 residues. V was shortened by 8 bases and J by 5 bases, with 18 bases between the two germline ends. CDR3 in amino acids: CASRGLRLNTGELFF. CDR3 in DNA: TGTGCCAGCCGGGGGCTCCGACTAAATACCGGGGAGCTGTTTTTT.

This chain connects TRBV7-6 to TRBJ1-5, with 8 bases aligning to TRBD1. This CDR3 is built from 15 residues. The V gene's germline CDR1 is SGHVS and CDR2 FNYEAQ. V lost 1 base, J lost 2 bases, and 1 base stayed unmatched. CDR3 protein: CASSLEDRGNQPQHF. Here the CDR3 DNA reads TGTGCCAGCAGCTTAGAGGACAGGGGCAATCAGCCCCAGCATTTT.

The rearrangement uses TRBV2 and TRBJ2-3, with D uncertain. There are 12 residues in the CDR3. Germline V gene data show CDR1 as SNHLY and CDR2 as FYNNEI. V was cut by 5 bases and J by 3 bases, with 6 bases left in between. The CDR3 sequence is CASSKSTDTQYF. The CDR3, as DNA: TGTGCCAGCAGTAAATCGACAGATACGCAGTATTTT.

V is TRBV10-2 and J is TRBJ2-2, with a tentative D call TRBD1 (6 bases). Deletions cut 10 bases from V and 1 base from J, with 13 bases between. The CDR3 totals 14 residues. Germline CDR1 WSHSY, CDR2 SAAADI. DNA for the CDR3: TGCGCCACCCTAAGGGACATGAACACCGGGGAGCTGTTTTTT. Encoded protein: CATLRDMNTGELFF.

This chain joins TRBV7-9 and TRBJ2-7; the D gene is possibly TRBD1 (5 bases). V lost 5 bases to trimming and J lost 2 bases, with 16 bases between them. The CDR3 length is 15 residues. CDR1 is SEHNR, CDR2 FQNEAQ, per germline (reference sequence). The chain's CDR3 is CASSPGTGATYEQYF. CDR3 nucleotides: TGTGCCAGCAGCCCCGGCACAGGAGCTACCTACGAGCAGTACTTC.

The genes are TRBV2 and TRBJ2-1; D is undetermined. Between the trimmed V and J ends, which lost 6 bases and 12 bases, there was a span of 9 bases. The CDR3 is made up of 10 amino acids. CDR1 is SNHLY, CDR2 FYNNEI, per germline. DNA of the CDR3: TGTGCCAGCAGCGAGACCCGGCAGTTCTTC. It codes for CASSETRQFF.

This chain connects TRBV9 to TRBJ2-5; 10 bases fit TRBD1. Germline trimming cut 3 bases from V and 9 bases from J; bases unmatched to any gene: 14. The CDR3 extends over 16 amino acids. Germline values: CDR1 SGDLS, CDR2 YYNGEE. The DNA for the CDR3 is TGTGCCAGCAGCGGTACCGGGACAGGGGTCCGAAGGGCCCAGTACTTC. Residues: CASSGTGTGVRRAQYF.

The rearrangement uses TRBV7-3 and TRBJ1-1, with D hard to call. Trimming cost V 5 bases and J 1 base, with 14 bases left between them. CDR3 size: 15 residues. The germline gives CDR1 SGHTA, CDR2 FQGTGA. CDR3 sequence (DNA): TGTGCCAGCAGCCCGATTGAGGGCGGGAACACTGAAGCTTTCTTT. As protein: CASSPIEGGNTEAFF.

This clone was counted once. The chain has TRBV6-2 or TRBV6-3 and TRBJ1-3; D call uncertain. The CDR3 is made up of 13 amino acids. V lost 0 bases and J lost 4, with 4 bases in between. The germline V gene has CDR1 MNHEY and CDR2 SVGEGT. The CDR3 region has the DNA TGTGCCAGCAGTTACTCAGGAGGAAACACCATATATTTT. Encoded protein: CASSYSGGNTIYF.

This clone was detected once. The rearrangement uses TRBV4-3 and TRBJ1-2; TRBD1 aligns across 7 bases. The CDR3 is 15 residues long. The trim removed 1 base at V and 0 bases at J, leaving 2 bases unmatched. Looked up from germline, CDR1 is LGHNA and CDR2 is YSLEER. In DNA form, the CDR3 reads TGCGCCAGCAGCCAAGCGGGGACAGCTAACTATGGCTACACCTTC. This translates into CASSQAGTANYGYTF.

This clone was seen only a few times. The rearrangement joins TRBV5-5 to TRBJ1-5; unclear D gene. Trimming removed 4 bases from V and 9 bases from J, with 20 bases in between. Looked up from germline, CDR1 is SGHKS and CDR2 is YYEKEE (reference sequence). This CDR3 contains 15 residues. The CDR3 region is CASSTRTDPNGPQHF. The CDR3 DNA sequence: TGTGCCAGCAGCACTAGGACGGATCCTAATGGGCCCCAGCATTTT.

The chain has TRBV9 and TRBJ2-2; TRBD2 matches 9 bases. CDR1 is SGDLS, CDR2 YYNGEE, per germline. The CDR3 extends over 16 amino acids. The V segment lost 4 bases and the J segment 1 base; nucleotides outside the gene matches: 5. The CDR3: CASSTRSGGNTGELFF. The CDR3 DNA reads TGTGCCAGCAGCACCCGTAGCGGGGGGAACACCGGGGAGCTGTTTTTT.

A single count supports this clone. This rearrangement joins TRBV12-5 to TRBJ2-3; the D call may be TRBD1 or TRBD2 (6 bases each). V was trimmed by 7 bases and J by 1 base, leaving 9 bases between them. The V gene's germline CDR1 is LGHNT and CDR2 FRNRAP. This CDR3 region has 13 residues. The CDR3 DNA is TGTGCTAGTGAGGAGGGGGGCACAGATACGCAGTATTTT. It is translated as CASEEGGTDTQYF.

The CDR3: CASSLAKGTGSGYGYTF. The CDR3 region has the DNA TGCGCCAGCAGCTTGGCCAAAGGGACAGGGTCGGGTTATGGCTACACCTTC. The V gene is TRBV5-1, the J gene TRBJ1-2, with TRBD1 identical over 9 bases. The CDR3 is 17 amino acids. The germline gives CDR1 SGHRS, CDR2 YFSETQ. The trim removed 0 bases at V and 5 bases at J, leaving 11 bases unmatched.

The rearrangement uses TRBV7-9 and TRBJ2-7; D is perhaps TRBD1 (6 bases). This CDR3 contains 14 residues. Trimming removed 5 bases from V and 1 base from J, with 12 bases in between. Germline V gene lookup returns CDR1 SEHNR and CDR2 FQNEAQ (reference sequence). The CDR3 DNA reads as TGTGCCAGCAGCCTACGGACAGATTCCTACGAGCAGTACTTC. As protein: CASSLRTDSYEQYF.

CDR3 bases: TGTGCCATCAGTGAGGTCGGGGAAATGGCGGGGGAACAAGAGACCCAGTACTTC. Translation gives CAISEVGEMAGEQETQYF. The gene calls are TRBV10-3 and TRBJ2-5, with 7 nucleotides matching TRBD2. V trimming: 2 bases; J trimming: 2 bases; junction bases outside the gene matches: 14. Germline assignment: CDR1 ENHRY and CDR2 SYGVKD. This CDR3 is built from 18 residues.

This chain joins TRBV14 and TRBJ2-3, with D hard to call. Trimming took off 3 bases at V and 2 bases at J, with 6 bases between the two ends. The CDR3 extends over 13 amino acids. Germline CDR1 and CDR2: SGHDN and FVKESK. The DNA for the CDR3 is TGTGCCAGCAGCCAGTTTGTCACAGATACGCAGTATTTT. It translates to CASSQFVTDTQYF. The full variable domain, completed using reference TRBV14 and TRBJ2-3, is EAGVTQFPSHSVIEKGQTVTLRCDPISGHDNLYWYRRVMGKEIKFLLHFVKESKQDESGMPNNRFLAERTGGTYSTLKVQPAELEDSGVYFCASSQFVTDTQYFGPGTRLTVL.

CDR3 DNA sequence: TGTGCCACCAGCACACGGGACGGGGGAAACACCATATATTTT. Protein sequence: CATSTRDGGNTIYF. This chain joins TRBV15 and TRBJ1-3; tentative D call: TRBD1 (5 bases). Between the trimmed V and J ends, which lost 4 bases and 4 bases, there was a span of 11 bases. Germline V gene data show CDR1 as LNHNV and CDR2 as YYDKDF (reference sequence). This CDR3 contains 14 residues. Together with reference TRBV15 and TRBJ1-3, the CDR3 gives the full variable domain: DAMVIQNPRYQVTQFGKPVTLSCSQTLNHNVMYWYQQKSSQAPKLLFHYYDKDFNNEADTPDNFQSRRPNTSFCFLDIRSPGLGDTAMYLCATSTRDGGNTIYFGEGSWLTVV.

J is TRBJ1-1 and V is TRBV5-1; D uncertain. This CDR3 region has 15 residues. Germline CDR1 and CDR2: SGHRS and YFSETQ. Trimming pared 2 bases from V and 1 base from J, leaving 12 bases between. DNA for the CDR3: TGCGCCAGCAGCTTACGGACCCCTGGGAACACTGAAGCTTTCTTT. This translates into CASSLRTPGNTEAFF.

The genes are TRBV4-1 and TRBJ1-1, with D unresolved. Germline lookup yields CDR1 MGHRA and CDR2 YSYEKL. The germline V and J ends were trimmed by 1 base and 1 base, with 7 bases remaining between them. This CDR3 region has 14 residues. Here the CDR3 reads CASSQGHSNTEAFF. CDR3 DNA sequence: TGCGCCAGCAGCCAAGGACACTCGAACACTGAAGCTTTCTTT.

The rearrangement uses TRBV19 and TRBJ2-5, with a tentative D call TRBD2 (6 bases). The CDR3 runs to 14 residues. Germline CDR1 LNHDA, CDR2 SQIVND (reference sequence). Trimming shortened V by 2 bases and J by 4 bases, and 11 bases separated the two germline ends. CDR3 sequence: CASSIPQRAETQYF. Written as DNA, the CDR3 is TGTGCCAGTAGTATACCCCAGCGGGCAGAGACCCAGTACTTC.

This clone was observed once. The chain recombines TRBV6-5 with TRBJ2-7; D perhaps matches TRBD2 (8 bases). CDR1 is MNHEY and CDR2 is SVGAGI in the germline V gene. V was clipped by 4 bases and J by 1 base, with 17 bases between them. This CDR3 region has 16 residues. The CDR3: CASSSLAGQRSYEQYF. The CDR3 nucleotides read TGTGCCAGCAGTTCATTAGCGGGACAGAGATCCTACGAGCAGTACTTC.

This chain uses TRBV20-1 with TRBJ2-7; no clear D gene. CDR3 length: 10 amino acids. Trimming took off 6 bases at V and 5 bases at J, with 8 bases between the two ends. CDR1 and CDR2 (germline): DFQATT, SNEGSKA (reference sequence). For the CDR3, the DNA is TGCAGTGCGAGATTACACGAGCAGTACTTC. This sequence encodes CSARLHEQYF.

This sequence joins TRBV9 and TRBJ1-6, with 9 bases identical to TRBD1. Germline V CDR1 and CDR2: SGDLS, YYNGEE. Trimming took 5 bases from V and 10 from J; bases not matched to a gene: 13. This CDR3 is 16 amino acids long. The CDR3 DNA reads as TGTGCCAGCAGGGGGACGGACAGGGGTATTGTGTCACCCCTCCACTTT. It translates to CASRGTDRGIVSPLHF.

The rearrangement joins TRBV24-1 to TRBJ2-7, with TRBD1 identical over 10 bases. The CDR3 is 16 residues long. The germline gives CDR1 KGHDR, CDR2 SFDVKD. The trim removed 3 bases at V and 1 base at J, leaving 5 bases unmatched. The CDR3 spells CATSDDRDRGSYEQYF. The CDR3 nucleotides read TGTGCCACCAGTGATGACCGGGACAGGGGATCCTACGAGCAGTACTTC.

The genes are TRBV7-9 and TRBJ1-2; D is possibly TRBD1 (5 bases). This CDR3 is built from 16 residues. Trimming pared 11 bases from V and 4 bases from J, leaving 26 bases between. In germline, CDR1 is SEHNR, CDR2 FQNEAQ (reference sequence). In DNA form, the CDR3 reads TGTGCCGGGTCCTCCGGGGCTCCCTTCCAAATCTATGGCTACACCTTC. Protein sequence: CAGSSGAPFQIYGYTF.

CDR3 in amino acids: CASSLNGNLGNIQYF. In DNA, the CDR3 is TGTGCCAGCAGCTTAAACGGCAACCTTGGGAACATTCAGTACTTC. The chain combines TRBV7-3 with TRBJ2-4; D is unclear. The ends were cut back, 1 base at V and 7 bases at J, with 14 bases in the middle. Germline V gene sequence: CDR1 SGHTA, CDR2 FQGTGA. The CDR3 is 15 amino acids.

The chain carries TRBV7-8 and TRBJ2-3, with 10 bases that match TRBD1. The CDR3 sequence is 17 residues long. Per germline, CDR1 SGHVS and CDR2 FQNEAQ. The V segment lost 0 bases and the J segment 4 bases; nucleotides outside the gene matches: 7. The CDR3 DNA sequence: TGTGCCAGCAGCTTAGCGCGACAGGGGGCATATTCAGATACGCAGTATTTT. Translation: CASSLARQGAYSDTQYF.